These T cell receptor beta chains were read from a single sample in a study of beta chain features in type 1 diabetes. The method was immunoSEQ multiplex PCR; TCRdb's version includes in-frame clones alone and lacks a portion of them. The sample records some 370,000 clones, 9.5% to 10% being singletons. The source material was central memory CD4+ T cells from blood. These receptors were collected from a man aged 25 to 40 with type 1 diabetes. Both conserved end residues are part of each CDR3. The D gene is left open where the match is weak. Size values are once, few and many counts, or a class for expanded clones, and some rows have none.

>NA|TRBJ2-7|few|TRBV2
TGTGCCAGCAGTGAAGAAGGAGGGGGCTTGTACGAGCAGTACTTC
CASSEEGGGLYEQYF
>NA|TRBJ2-7|few|TRBV29-1
TGCAGCGTTGAGCAGTCGGACGAGCAGTACTTC
CSVEQSDEQYF
>NA|TRBJ2-7|NA|TRBV28
TGTGCCAGCAGGGAGGGAGTTAGCTACGAGCAGTACTTC
CASREGVSYEQYF
>NA|TRBJ2-7|NA|TRBV28
TGTGCCAGCAATAAGGGTTCCTACGAGCAGTACTTC
CASNKGSYEQYF
>NA|TRBJ2-5|few|TRBV14
TGTGCCAGCAGCCAAGATAGGGTAGCTTCCCGATCTCAGGAGACCCAGTACTTC
CASSQDRVASRSQETQYF
>NA|TRBJ2-7|few|TRBV7-9
TGTGCCAGCAGCTTTGCAGGACGGCGGGGGCAGTACTTC
CASSFAGRRGQYF
>TRBD1|TRBJ2-5|NA|TRBV7-9
TGTGCCAGCAGAGGGACAGGTCAAGAGACCCAGTACTTC
CASRGTGQETQYF
>NA|TRBJ2-5|few|TRBV29-1
TGCAGCGTTGAAGATATAGGGGGTCCACAAGAGACCCAGTACTTC
CSVEDIGGPQETQYF
>TRBD1|TRBJ2-3|NA|TRBV4-2
TGTGCCAGCAGCTGGGGGACAGGGAGTACAGATACGCAGTATTTT
CASSWGTGSTDTQYF
>NA|TRBJ1-2|NA|TRBV6-1
TGTGCCAGCAGTGAAGCGGTGGGGCAGGTCTATGGCTACACCTTC
CASSEAVGQVYGYTF
>TRBD1|TRBJ2-5|few|TRBV27
TGTGCCAGCAGGGAAGGGGGCCGGGAGACCCAGTACTTC
CASREGGRETQYF
>NA|TRBJ2-7|NA|TRBV20-1
TGCAGTGCCGACGGGCCCTACGAGCAGTACTTC
CSADGPYEQYF
>NA|TRBJ2-1|many|TRBV5-1
TGCGCCAGCAGCTTGGGACAGGTAGCGGGCAATGAGCAGTTCTTC
CASSLGQVAGNEQFF
>NA|TRBJ1-5|few|TRBV19
TGTGCCAGTAGTGGACAGCCCTATAGCAATCAGCCCCAGCATTTT
CASSGQPYSNQPQHF
>NA|TRBJ2-7|NA|TRBV9
TGTGCCAGCAGCGTAGACGGGAGTTCCAACGAGCAGTACTTC
CASSVDGSSNEQYF
>NA|TRBJ1-4|few|TRBV7-6
TGTGCCAGCAGCTTAAGGTCCCCGCCGGACGCACTGTTTTTT
CASSLRSPPDALFF
>NA|TRBJ1-1|many|TRBV5-6
TGTGCCAGCAGCATCCGCGGGGGGACCGGCACTGAAGCTTTCTTT
CASSIRGGTGTEAFF
>TRBD1|TRBJ2-5|NA|TRBV25-1
TGTGCCAGCAGCAACTCAGGGGGCTGGGAGACCCAGTACTTC
CASSNSGGWETQYF
>NA|TRBJ2-1|few|TRBV5-1
TGCGCCAGCAGCTCGTCGACAGCCTTGGATGAGCAGTTCTTC
CASSSSTALDEQFF
>TRBD2|TRBJ2-3|few|TRBV19
TGTGCCAGTAGTTCGAGACTAGCGGGAGATCCAGATACGCAGTATTTT
CASSSRLAGDPDTQYF
>TRBD2|TRBJ2-1|many|TRBV5-4
TGTGCCAGCAGTTCCGGGACTAGGGGTGATGAGCAGTTCTTC
CASSSGTRGDEQFF
>NA|TRBJ1-3|few|TRBV13
TGTGCCAGCAGCTTGGGGGGTACTGGAAACACCATATATTTT
CASSLGGTGNTIYF
>NA|TRBJ2-5|NA|TRBV11-2
TGTGCCAGCAGCTTAGATAGGGCGGCAGCAGAAGAGACCCAGTACTTC
CASSLDRAAAEETQYF